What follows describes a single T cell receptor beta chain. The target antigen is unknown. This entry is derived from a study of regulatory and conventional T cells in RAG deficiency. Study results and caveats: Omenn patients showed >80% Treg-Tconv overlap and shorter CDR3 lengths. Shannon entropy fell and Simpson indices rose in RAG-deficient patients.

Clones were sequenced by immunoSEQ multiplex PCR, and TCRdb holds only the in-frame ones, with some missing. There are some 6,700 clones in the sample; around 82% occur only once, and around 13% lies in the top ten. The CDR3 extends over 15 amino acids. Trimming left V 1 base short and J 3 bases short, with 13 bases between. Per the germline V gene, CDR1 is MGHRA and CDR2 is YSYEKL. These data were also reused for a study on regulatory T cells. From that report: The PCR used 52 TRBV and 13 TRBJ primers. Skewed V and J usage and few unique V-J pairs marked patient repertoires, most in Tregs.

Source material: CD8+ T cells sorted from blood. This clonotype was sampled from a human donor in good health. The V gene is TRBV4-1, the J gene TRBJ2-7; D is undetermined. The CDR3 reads CASSQGPVGGYEQYF. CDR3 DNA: TGCGCCAGCAGCCAAGGGCCGGTGGGCGGCTACGAGCAGTACTTC.